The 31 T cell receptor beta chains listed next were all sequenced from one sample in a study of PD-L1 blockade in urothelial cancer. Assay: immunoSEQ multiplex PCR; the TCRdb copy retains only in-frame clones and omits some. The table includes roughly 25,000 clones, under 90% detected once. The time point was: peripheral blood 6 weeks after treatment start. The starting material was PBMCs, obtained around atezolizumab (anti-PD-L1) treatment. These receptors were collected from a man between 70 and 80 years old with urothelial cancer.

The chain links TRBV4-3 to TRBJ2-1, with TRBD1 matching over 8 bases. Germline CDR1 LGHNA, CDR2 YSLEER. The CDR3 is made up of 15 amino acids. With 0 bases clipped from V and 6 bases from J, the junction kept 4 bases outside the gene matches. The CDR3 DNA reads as TGCGCCAGCAGCCAAGATTGGACAGGGATCAATGAGCAGTTCTTC. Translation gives CASSQDWTGINEQFF.

The CDR3 reads CASSAGLSGRGYEQYF. The CDR3 DNA reads as TGTGCCAGCAGCGCCGGACTATCGGGCCGGGGCTACGAGCAGTACTTC. The chain couples TRBV9 to TRBJ2-7; a weak D match, TRBD2 (6 bases). This CDR3 region has 16 residues. Germline CDR1 is SGDLS and CDR2 is YYNGEE. V shed 3 bases and J shed 3 bases, with 19 bases lying between them.

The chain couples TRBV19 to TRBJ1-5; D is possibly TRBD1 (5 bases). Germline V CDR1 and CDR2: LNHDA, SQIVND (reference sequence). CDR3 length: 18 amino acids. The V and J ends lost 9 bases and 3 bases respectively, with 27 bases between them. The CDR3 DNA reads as TGTGCCAGAGGCTTAACCTACCGACAGCCTGGGGTCAATCAGCCCCAGCATTTT. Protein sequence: CARGLTYRQPGVNQPQHF.

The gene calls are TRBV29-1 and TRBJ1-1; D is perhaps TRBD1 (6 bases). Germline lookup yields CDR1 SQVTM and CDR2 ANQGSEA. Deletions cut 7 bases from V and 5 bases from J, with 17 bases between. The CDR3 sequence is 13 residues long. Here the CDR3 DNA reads TGCAGCGACCTGACAGGTAGTATGACTGAAGCTTTCTTT. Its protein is CSDLTGSMTEAFF.

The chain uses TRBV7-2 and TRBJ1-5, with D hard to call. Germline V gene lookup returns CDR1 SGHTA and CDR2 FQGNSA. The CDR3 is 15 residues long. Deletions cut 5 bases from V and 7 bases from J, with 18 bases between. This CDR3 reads CASSPGPQSGQPQHF. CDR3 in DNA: TGTGCCAGCAGCCCCGGGCCCCAAAGCGGACAGCCCCAGCATTTT.

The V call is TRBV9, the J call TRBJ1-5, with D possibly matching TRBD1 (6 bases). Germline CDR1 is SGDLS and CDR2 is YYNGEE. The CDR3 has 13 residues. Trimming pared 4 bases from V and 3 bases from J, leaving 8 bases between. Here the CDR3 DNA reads TGTGCCAGCAGCCGGGACATCAATCAGCCCCAGCATTTT. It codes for CASSRDINQPQHF.

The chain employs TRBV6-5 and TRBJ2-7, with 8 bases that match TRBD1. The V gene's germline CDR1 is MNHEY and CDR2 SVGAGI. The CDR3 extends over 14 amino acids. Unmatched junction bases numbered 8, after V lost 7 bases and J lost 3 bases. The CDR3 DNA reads TGTGCCAGCATCGGACCAGGACAGGGCTACGAGCAGTACTTC. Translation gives CASIGPGQGYEQYF.

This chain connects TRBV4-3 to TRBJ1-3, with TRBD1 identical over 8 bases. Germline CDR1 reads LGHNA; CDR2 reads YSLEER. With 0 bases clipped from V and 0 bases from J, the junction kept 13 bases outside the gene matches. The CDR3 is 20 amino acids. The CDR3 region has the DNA TGCGCCAGCAGCCAAGATATTTTAGGTCTCAGGGGGCCCTCTGGAAACACCATATATTTT. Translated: CASSQDILGLRGPSGNTIYF.

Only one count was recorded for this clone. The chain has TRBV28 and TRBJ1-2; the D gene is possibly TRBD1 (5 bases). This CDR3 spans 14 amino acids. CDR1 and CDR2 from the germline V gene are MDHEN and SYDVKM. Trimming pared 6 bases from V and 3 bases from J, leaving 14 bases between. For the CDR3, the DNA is TGTGCCAGCAGCGGAGGGACCGGGGACTATGGCTACACCTTC. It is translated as CASSGGTGDYGYTF.

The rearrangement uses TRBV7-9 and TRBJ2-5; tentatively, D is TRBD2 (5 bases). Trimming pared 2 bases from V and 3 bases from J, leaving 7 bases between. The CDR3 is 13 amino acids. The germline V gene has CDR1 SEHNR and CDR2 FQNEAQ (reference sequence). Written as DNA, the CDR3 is TGTGCCAGCAGCTTAACCGGGGAAGAGACCCAGTACTTC. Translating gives CASSLTGEETQYF.

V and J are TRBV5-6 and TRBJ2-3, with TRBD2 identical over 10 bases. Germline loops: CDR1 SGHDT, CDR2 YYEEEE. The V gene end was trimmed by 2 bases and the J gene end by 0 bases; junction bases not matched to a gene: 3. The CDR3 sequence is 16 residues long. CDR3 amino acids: CASSFMTSGSTDTQYF. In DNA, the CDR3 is TGTGCCAGCAGCTTTATGACTAGCGGGAGCACAGATACGCAGTATTTT.

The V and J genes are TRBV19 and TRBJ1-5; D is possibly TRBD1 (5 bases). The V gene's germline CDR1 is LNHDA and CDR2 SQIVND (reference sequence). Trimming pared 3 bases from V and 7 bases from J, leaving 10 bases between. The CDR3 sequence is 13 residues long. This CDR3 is CASSIRVGQPQHF. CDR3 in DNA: TGTGCCAGTAGTATCAGGGTTGGGCAGCCCCAGCATTTT.

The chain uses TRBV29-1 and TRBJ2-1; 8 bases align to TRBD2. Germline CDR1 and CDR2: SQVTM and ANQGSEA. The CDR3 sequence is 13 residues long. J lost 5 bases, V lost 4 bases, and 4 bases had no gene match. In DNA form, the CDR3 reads TGCAGCGTTGCACTAGCGGCAAACAATGAGCAGTTCTTC. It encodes CSVALAANNEQFF.

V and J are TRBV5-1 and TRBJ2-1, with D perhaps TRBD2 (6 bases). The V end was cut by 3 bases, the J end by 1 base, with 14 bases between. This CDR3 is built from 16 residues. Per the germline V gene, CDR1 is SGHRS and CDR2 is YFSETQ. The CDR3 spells CASSSRRDLSYNEQFF. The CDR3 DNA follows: TGCGCCAGCAGCTCCCGGCGGGACCTATCCTACAATGAGCAGTTCTTC.

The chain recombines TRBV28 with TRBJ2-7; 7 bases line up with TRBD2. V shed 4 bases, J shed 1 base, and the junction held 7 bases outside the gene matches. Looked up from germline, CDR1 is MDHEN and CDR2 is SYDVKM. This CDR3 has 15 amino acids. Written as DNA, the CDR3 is TGTGCCAGCAGTTCTTTTAGCGGGTCTTCCTACGAGCAGTACTTC. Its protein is CASSSFSGSSYEQYF.

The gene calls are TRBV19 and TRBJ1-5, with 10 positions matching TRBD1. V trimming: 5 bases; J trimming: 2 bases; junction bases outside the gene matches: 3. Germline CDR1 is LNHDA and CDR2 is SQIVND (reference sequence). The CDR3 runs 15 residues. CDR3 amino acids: CASSLGTGGNQPQHF. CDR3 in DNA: TGTGCCAGTAGTCTAGGGACAGGGGGCAATCAGCCCCAGCATTTT. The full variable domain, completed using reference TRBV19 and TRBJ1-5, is DGGITQSPKYLFRKEGQNVTLSCEQNLNHDAMYWYRQDPGQGLRLIYYSQIVNDFQKGDIAEGYSVSREKKESFPLTVTSAQKNPTAFYLCASSLGTGGNQPQHFGDGTRLSIL.

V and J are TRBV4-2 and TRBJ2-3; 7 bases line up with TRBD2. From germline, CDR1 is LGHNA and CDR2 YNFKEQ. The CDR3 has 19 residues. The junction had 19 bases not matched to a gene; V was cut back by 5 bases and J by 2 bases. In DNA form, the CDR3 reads TGTGCCAGCAGCTACTCCCCCGGACGACTAGCTGAAAACACAGATACGCAGTATTTT. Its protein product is CASSYSPGRLAENTDTQYF.

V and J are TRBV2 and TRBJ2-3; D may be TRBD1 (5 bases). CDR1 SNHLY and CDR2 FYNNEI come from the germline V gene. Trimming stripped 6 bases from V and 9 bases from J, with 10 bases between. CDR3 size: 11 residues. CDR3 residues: CASRSQATQYF. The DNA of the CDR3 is TGTGCCAGCAGGTCACAGGCAACGCAGTATTTT.

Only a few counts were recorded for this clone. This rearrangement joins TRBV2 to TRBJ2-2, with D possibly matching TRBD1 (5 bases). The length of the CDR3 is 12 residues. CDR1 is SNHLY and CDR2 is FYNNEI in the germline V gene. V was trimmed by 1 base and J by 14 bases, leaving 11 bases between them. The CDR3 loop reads CASSEGLWGLFF. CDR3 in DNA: TGTGCCAGCAGTGAAGGACTCTGGGGCCTGTTTTTT.

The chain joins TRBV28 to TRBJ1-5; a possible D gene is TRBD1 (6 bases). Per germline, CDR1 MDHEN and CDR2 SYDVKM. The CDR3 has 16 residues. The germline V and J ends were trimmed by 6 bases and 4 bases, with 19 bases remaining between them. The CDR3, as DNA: TGTGCCAGCAGCCAAACAGGGTACGGCGGAAATCAGCCCCAGCATTTT. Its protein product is CASSQTGYGGNQPQHF.

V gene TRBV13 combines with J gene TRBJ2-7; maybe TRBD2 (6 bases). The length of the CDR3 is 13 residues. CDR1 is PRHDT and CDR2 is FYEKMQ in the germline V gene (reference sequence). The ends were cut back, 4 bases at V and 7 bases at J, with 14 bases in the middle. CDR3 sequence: CASSWTPAGEQYF. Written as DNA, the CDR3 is TGTGCCAGCAGCTGGACACCGGCGGGAGAGCAGTACTTC.

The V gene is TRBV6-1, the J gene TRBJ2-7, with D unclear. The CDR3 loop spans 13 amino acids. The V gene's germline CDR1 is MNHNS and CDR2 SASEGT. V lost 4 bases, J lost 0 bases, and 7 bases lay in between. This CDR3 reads CASSAPVSYEQYF. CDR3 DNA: TGTGCCAGCAGTGCCCCCGTCTCCTACGAGCAGTACTTC.

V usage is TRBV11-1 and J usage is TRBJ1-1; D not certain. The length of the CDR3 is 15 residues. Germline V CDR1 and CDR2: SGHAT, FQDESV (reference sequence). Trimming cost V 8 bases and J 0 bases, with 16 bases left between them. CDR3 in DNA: TGTGCCAGCCACCTAGGAGGAGCCATGAACACTGAAGCTTTCTTT. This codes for CASHLGGAMNTEAFF.

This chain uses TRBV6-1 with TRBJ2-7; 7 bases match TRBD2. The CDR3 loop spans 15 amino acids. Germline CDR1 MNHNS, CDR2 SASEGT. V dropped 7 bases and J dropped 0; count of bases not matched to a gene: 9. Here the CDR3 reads CASTTRGVSSYEQYF. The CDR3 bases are TGTGCCAGCACTACCCGGGGGGTCAGCTCCTACGAGCAGTACTTC.

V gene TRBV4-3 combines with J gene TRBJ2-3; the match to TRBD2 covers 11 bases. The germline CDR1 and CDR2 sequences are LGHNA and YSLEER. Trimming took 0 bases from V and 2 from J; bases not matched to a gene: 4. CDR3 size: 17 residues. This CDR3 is CASSQELAGGSTDTQYF. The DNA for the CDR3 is TGCGCCAGCAGCCAAGAATTAGCGGGAGGGTCCACAGATACGCAGTATTTT.

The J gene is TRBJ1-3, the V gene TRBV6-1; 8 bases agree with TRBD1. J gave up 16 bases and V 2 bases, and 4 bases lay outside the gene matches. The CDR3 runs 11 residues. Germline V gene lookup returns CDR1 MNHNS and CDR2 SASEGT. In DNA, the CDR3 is TGTGCCAGCAGTGAAAGTGGGGACAGGTATTTT. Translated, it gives CASSESGDRYF.

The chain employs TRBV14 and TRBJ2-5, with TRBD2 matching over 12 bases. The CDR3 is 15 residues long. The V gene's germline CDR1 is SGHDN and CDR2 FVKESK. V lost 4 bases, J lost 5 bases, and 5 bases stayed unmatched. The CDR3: CASSPGLAGSETQYF. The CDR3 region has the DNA TGTGCCAGCAGCCCTGGACTAGCGGGAAGCGAGACCCAGTACTTC.

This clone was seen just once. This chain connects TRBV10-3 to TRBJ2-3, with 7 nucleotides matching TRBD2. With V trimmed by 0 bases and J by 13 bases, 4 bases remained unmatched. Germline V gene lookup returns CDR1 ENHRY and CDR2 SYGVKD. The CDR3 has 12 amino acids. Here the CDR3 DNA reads TGTGCCATCAGTGAGTCGGGGGGGACGGAGTATTTT. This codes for CAISESGGTEYF.

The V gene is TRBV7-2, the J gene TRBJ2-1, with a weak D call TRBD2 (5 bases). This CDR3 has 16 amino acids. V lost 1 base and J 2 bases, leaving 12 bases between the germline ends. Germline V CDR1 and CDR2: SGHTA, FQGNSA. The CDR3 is CASSLGPAETYNEQFF. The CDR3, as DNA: TGTGCCAGCAGCTTAGGCCCAGCGGAAACCTACAATGAGCAGTTCTTC.

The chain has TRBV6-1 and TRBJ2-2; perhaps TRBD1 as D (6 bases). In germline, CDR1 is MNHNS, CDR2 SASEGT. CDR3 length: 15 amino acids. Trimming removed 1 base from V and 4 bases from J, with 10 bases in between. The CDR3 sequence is CASSEGGQGTGELFF. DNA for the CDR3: TGTGCCAGCAGTGAAGGGGGGCAGGGCACCGGGGAGCTGTTTTTT.

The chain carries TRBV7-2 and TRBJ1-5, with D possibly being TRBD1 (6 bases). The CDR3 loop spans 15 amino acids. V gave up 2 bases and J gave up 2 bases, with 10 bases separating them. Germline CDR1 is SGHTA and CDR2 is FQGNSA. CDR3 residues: CASSLYKGGNQPQHF. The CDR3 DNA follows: TGTGCCAGCAGCTTATACAAGGGGGGCAATCAGCCCCAGCATTTT.